Shown below are 21 T cell receptor beta chains from a single sample sequenced in a study of T cell repertoires in cytomegalovirus infection. TCRdb reanalysed the reads using MiXCR and keeps one entry per CDR3 protein. The repertoire holds approximately 750,000 distinct CDR3 sequences, approximately 40% seen once, with around 3% in the top ten. The sequencing input was PBMCs. Receptors originate from a human donor in good health (CMV status not recorded). Some clones in this sample may be carry-over from other donors' samples.

Details on this clonotype: A read error may be the cause here, since a much bigger clone is one base away. The CDR3 carries no conserved terminal phenylalanine or tryptophan, so it likely arises from a read error. The chain couples TRBV7-6 to TRBJ1-6; D is undetermined. The CDR3 length is 12 residues. Trimming took 0 bases from V and 16 from J, leaving 10 bases between them. Germline V gene lookup returns CDR1 SGHVS and CDR2 FNYEAQ. The CDR3 coding sequence is TGTGCCAGCAGCTTAGCGTTAAAGGGACTCCACTGT. It yields the protein CASSLALKGLHC.

This clonotype was found a few times. The V gene is TRBV19, the J gene TRBJ1-1; TRBD1 agrees at 12 bases. The CDR3 loop spans 14 amino acids. Unmatched junction bases numbered 6, after V lost 8 bases and J lost 5 bases. Germline CDR1 LNHDA, CDR2 SQIVND (reference sequence). CDR3 DNA sequence: TGTGCCAGTGCCCGGGACAGGGGGCGTACTGAAGCTTTCTTT. Protein product: CASARDRGRTEAFF.

This clonotype was found a few times. CDR3 sequence (DNA): TGTGCCAGCAGCTTAAACCGGGACAGGGGCGGCTACACCTTC. Translating it yields CASSLNRDRGGYTF. This rearrangement joins TRBV7-6 to TRBJ1-2, with TRBD1 matching over 10 bases. V was pared by 2 bases and J by 8 bases, with 5 bases of the junction left unmatched. Germline lookup yields CDR1 SGHVS and CDR2 FNYEAQ. CDR3 size: 14 residues.

The chain employs TRBV9 and TRBJ2-7; D call uncertain. The V gene's germline CDR1 is SGDLS and CDR2 YYNGEE. CDR3 size: 14 residues. V dropped 2 bases and J dropped 0 bases, with 9 bases sitting between them. The CDR3 spells CASSVAVGSYEQYF. CDR3 bases: TGTGCCAGCAGCGTTGCCGTGGGCTCCTACGAGCAGTACTTC.

V is TRBV4-2 and J is TRBJ2-7; D is perhaps TRBD2 (6 bases). Trimming stripped 1 base from V and 3 bases from J, with 19 bases between. Germline V gene lookup returns CDR1 LGHNA and CDR2 YNFKEQ. CDR3 length equals 17 residues. CDR3 nucleotide sequence: TGTGCCAGCAGCCAAGTTCCCAGAGGGAGGCAGGACTACGAGCAGTACTTC. As protein: CASSQVPRGRQDYEQYF.

The J gene is TRBJ2-1, the V gene TRBV10-3; TRBD2 matches 9 bases. Losses at the gene ends were 10 bases for V and 9 bases for J; bases not matched to a gene: 10. This CDR3 is built from 13 residues. Germline CDR1 is ENHRY and CDR2 is SYGVKD. The DNA of the CDR3 is TGTGCCAGCGGGGGGGCAGTAGGGGCTGAGCAGTTCTTC. It is translated as CASGGAVGAEQFF.

This clonotype occurred many times. The rearrangement uses TRBV7-2 and TRBJ2-1; 7 nucleotides line up with TRBD1. The CDR3 covers 15 residues. Germline lookup yields CDR1 SGHTA and CDR2 FQGNSA. Trimming removed 6 bases from V and 6 bases from J; junction bases left unmatched: 11. CDR3 amino acids: CASRLDRVSVNEQFF. CDR3 sequence (DNA): TGTGCCAGCAGACTAGACAGGGTATCCGTCAATGAGCAGTTCTTC.

This clonotype has just one count. This chain links TRBV10-3 with TRBJ2-7; 8 bases are a match to TRBD1. V dropped 7 bases and J dropped 2; count of bases not matched to a gene: 4. Germline-derived CDR1 and CDR2 are ENHRY and SYGVKD. The CDR3 runs 13 residues. CDR3 residues: CAITPGQAYEQYF. CDR3 in DNA: TGTGCCATCACGCCGGGACAGGCCTACGAGCAGTACTTC.

The rearrangement uses TRBV4-1 and TRBJ1-3; TRBD1 matches at 8 bases. J lost 0 bases, V lost 4 bases, and 5 bases had no gene match. The CDR3 consists of 16 residues. Per germline, CDR1 MGHRA and CDR2 YSYEKL. This chain's CDR3 is CASSPGTGTSGNTIYF. CDR3 sequence (DNA): TGCGCCAGCAGCCCCGGGACAGGAACCTCTGGAAACACCATATATTTT.

The chain has TRBV20-1 and TRBJ2-5, with D possibly being TRBD1 or TRBD2 (6 bases each). V was shortened by 6 bases and J by 5 bases, with 22 bases between the two germline ends. Germline V gene lookup returns CDR1 DFQATT and CDR2 SNEGSKA (reference sequence). This CDR3 has 15 amino acids. The CDR3 nucleotides read TGCAGTGCCCACCCTACTAGAGGGGGGAGGGAGACCCAGTACTTC. Protein: CSAHPTRGGRETQYF.

With respect to this clonotype: Germline is not matched at one junction end, which may reflect a read error. The chain uses TRBV7-8 and TRBJ1-4; no clear D gene. CDR3 length equals 15 residues. Germline CDR1 and CDR2: SGHVS and FQNEAQ. CDR3 sequence reads: CASTLANVYNEKLFF. The CDR3 DNA sequence: TGTGCCAGCACCTTAGCCAACGTCTATAATGAAAAACTGTTTTTT.

The V call is TRBV7-2, the J call TRBJ2-7; possibly TRBD2 for D (6 bases). Germline CDR1 SGHTA, CDR2 FQGNSA. Trimming pared 5 bases from V and 0 bases from J, leaving 17 bases between. The length of the CDR3 is 16 residues. As DNA, the CDR3 is TGTGCCAGCAGCCCCCGGGGAGGTACCCTCTCCTACGAGCAGTACTTC. It yields the protein CASSPRGGTLSYEQYF. Full variable domain (rest looked up from reference TRBV7-2 and TRBJ2-7): GAGVSQSPSNKVTEKGKDVELRCDPISGHTALYWYRQSLGQGLEFLIYFQGNSAPDKSGLPSDRFSAERTGGSVSTLTIQRTQQEDSAVYLCASSPRGGTLSYEQYFGPGTRLTVT.

This clonotype was detected many times. The chain has TRBV7-8 and TRBJ1-1; D uncertain. V was shortened by 0 bases and J by 1 base, with 12 bases between the two germline ends. The CDR3 has 16 residues. Germline V lookup: CDR1 SGHVS, CDR2 FQNEAQ. The CDR3 DNA reads as TGTGCCAGCAGCTTAGCCGACCCCGACCGGAACACTGAAGCTTTCTTT. This encodes CASSLADPDRNTEAFF.

The rearrangement links TRBV24-1 to TRBJ2-1; the D gene is possibly TRBD1 (6 bases). In germline, CDR1 is KGHDR, CDR2 SFDVKD. The germline V and J ends were trimmed by 1 base and 7 bases, with 10 bases remaining between them. The CDR3 is 14 residues long. The CDR3 is CATSDFTGLNEQFF. CDR3 sequence (DNA): TGTGCCACCAGTGATTTTACAGGGTTAAATGAGCAGTTCTTC.

The chain is built from TRBV2 and TRBJ1-5, with D unclear. The CDR3 extends over 15 amino acids. CDR1 and CDR2 from the germline V gene are SNHLY and FYNNEI. V shed 4 bases and J shed 8 bases, with 18 bases lying between them. CDR3 DNA: TGTGCCAGCAGTGGGGCCCAGAGGCGGATCGAGCCCCAGCATTTT. Protein product: CASSGAQRRIEPQHF.

This clonotype was detected only once. The chain recombines TRBV20-1 with TRBJ2-7; 8 nucleotides match TRBD2. The CDR3 is 13 amino acids. Germline loops: CDR1 DFQATT, CDR2 SNEGSKA (reference sequence). CDR3 sequence: CSANEAGGYEQYF. CDR3 nucleotides: TGCAGCGCCAACGAGGCGGGGGGTTACGAGCAGTACTTC.

This rearrangement joins TRBV5-6 to TRBJ1-1, with D perhaps TRBD1 (6 bases). The CDR3 sequence is 12 residues long. Deletions cut 3 bases from V and 10 bases from J, with 13 bases between. CDR1 SGHDT and CDR2 YYEEEE come from the germline V gene. This CDR3 reads CASSSTQGVAFF. CDR3 DNA: TGTGCCAGCAGCTCGACACAGGGCGTAGCTTTCTTT.

This clonotype was seen more than once but under ten times. The genes are TRBV12-3 or TRBV12-4 and TRBJ2-2, with 12 nucleotides matching TRBD2. CDR3 length equals 17 residues. V was clipped by 6 bases and J by 4 bases; unmatched bases: 9. The CDR3 loop reads CASRRPGLAGLTGELFF. CDR3 nucleotides: TGTGCCAGCAGAAGACCGGGACTAGCGGGCCTCACCGGGGAGCTGTTTTTT.

Only a few counts were recorded for this clonotype. This sequence joins TRBV20-1 and TRBJ1-6, with D unclear. V lost 3 bases and J 6 bases, leaving 15 bases between the germline ends. CDR3 length: 15 residues. The germline CDR1 and CDR2 sequences are DFQATT and SNEGSKA (reference sequence). In DNA form, the CDR3 reads TGCAGTGCTAGCGGGTCAAAACCGTTTAATTCACCCCTCCACTTT. Its translation is CSASGSKPFNSPLHF.

This clonotype was found a few times. The chain uses TRBV12-3 or TRBV12-4 and TRBJ1-1; a weak D match, TRBD1 (5 bases). The CDR3 is 15 amino acids. The V end was cut by 6 bases, the J end by 5 bases, with 19 bases between. The CDR3 bases are TGTGCCAGCAGCACCTCCCTCACCAGGGAAACTGAAGCTTTCTTT. Translated: CASSTSLTRETEAFF.

This clonotype has more than one count but fewer than ten. The chain employs TRBV6-1 and TRBJ2-5; D perhaps matches TRBD2 (7 bases). The germline V gene has CDR1 MNHNS and CDR2 SASEGT. Trimming took 5 bases from V and 6 from J, leaving 16 bases between them. The CDR3 runs 14 residues. Written as DNA, the CDR3 is TGTGCCAGCAGTCCCCAGAGGCGGGGGCAGACCCAGTACTTC. As protein: CASSPQRRGQTQYF.